This TCR beta chain was retrieved from a study of synovial regulatory T cells in juvenile arthritis. Study-wide points: Compared with other blood Treg cells, inflammation-associated Treg cells had reduced TCR diversity.

The table came from immunoSEQ multiplex PCR; TCRdb's copy has only in-frame clones and leaves some out. The listing records 9,500 to 10,000 clones. As concerns this clone: Antigen unknown.

Median age around 10 years (about 2.1-22.9); median disease duration about seven years (0.2-19.1). The sequenced sample was Treg cells from blood. Subset denoted: remaining (HLA-DR-negative) circulating blood Treg cells. This receptor was obtained from a donor aged 2-30 years with juvenile idiopathic arthritis.

The CDR3 protein is CAITPDRTYGYTF. V gene TRBV10-3 combines with J gene TRBJ1-2; the D call of TRBD1 rests on TCRdb alone, since no DNA is present to check it. The CDR3 runs to 13 residues. The coding DNA is unavailable. Germline values: CDR1 ENHRY, CDR2 SYGVKD.